Following are 4 T cell receptor beta chains from one sample sequenced in a study of Graves' ophthalmopathy and Graves' hyperthyroidism (dated by TCRdb to the late 2010s). TCRdb records Illumina HiSeq 2000 as the sequencer. For repertoire sequencing, TCR beta CDR3 regions were amplified from RNA transcripts. The first round was an RT-PCR using HTBI primers with the Qiagen OneStep RT-PCR kit, and this first round was followed by a second-round multiplex PCR, then size selection and purification. The raw public data were reprocessed by TCRdb itself: fastp quality trimming at Q25, MiXCR clonotype calling, in-frame beta chains only. All rows with the same CDR3 protein become a single entry with the most common DNA and genes. The sample table contains 650,000 to 800,000 distinct CDR3 sequences; only one count was recorded for about 38% of them. The ten largest clones add up to more than 3% of the sample.

Material: peripheral blood. Receptor source: an adult man with Graves' ophthalmopathy.

This rearrangement joins TRBV25-1 to TRBJ2-7; TRBD1 matches 10 bases. The V gene end was trimmed by 4 bases and the J gene end by 0 bases; junction bases not matched to a gene: 15. The CDR3 is made up of 19 amino acids. The germline V gene has CDR1 MGHDK and CDR2 SYGVNS. The CDR3: CASSANPGQGTYGSYEQYF. The CDR3 DNA follows: TGTGCCAGCAGTGCGAACCCGGGACAGGGGACTTATGGCTCCTACGAGCAGTACTTC.

This clonotype was counted a few times. The chain is built from TRBV12-5 and TRBJ2-2, with D possibly being TRBD2 (5 bases). Germline V lookup: CDR1 LGHNT, CDR2 FRNRAP. This CDR3 contains 13 residues. The V end was cut by 2 bases, the J end by 6 bases, with 7 bases between. The CDR3 reads CASGLTRAGELFF. The CDR3 DNA reads as TGTGCTAGTGGTTTGACGCGGGCCGGGGAGCTGTTTTTT.

This clonotype was counted at least ten times. J is TRBJ2-5 and V is TRBV29-1; D is unresolved. CDR3 length equals 11 residues. Trimming took 6 bases from V and 5 from J, leaving 10 bases between them. Germline V gives CDR1 SQVTM, CDR2 ANQGSEA. This chain's CDR3 is CSVGGLETQYF. DNA for the CDR3: TGCAGCGTCGGCGGTCTCGAGACCCAGTACTTC.

This clonotype was found many times. The chain carries TRBV20-1 and TRBJ2-7; D might be TRBD1 (6 bases). This CDR3 region has 15 residues. Looked up from germline, CDR1 is DFQATT and CDR2 is SNEGSKA (reference sequence). V lost 5 bases and J 5 bases, leaving 22 bases between the germline ends. The CDR3: CSAQALGTPGNEQYF. CDR3 coding DNA: TGCAGTGCTCAAGCTCTCGGGACACCTGGGAACGAGCAGTACTTC.